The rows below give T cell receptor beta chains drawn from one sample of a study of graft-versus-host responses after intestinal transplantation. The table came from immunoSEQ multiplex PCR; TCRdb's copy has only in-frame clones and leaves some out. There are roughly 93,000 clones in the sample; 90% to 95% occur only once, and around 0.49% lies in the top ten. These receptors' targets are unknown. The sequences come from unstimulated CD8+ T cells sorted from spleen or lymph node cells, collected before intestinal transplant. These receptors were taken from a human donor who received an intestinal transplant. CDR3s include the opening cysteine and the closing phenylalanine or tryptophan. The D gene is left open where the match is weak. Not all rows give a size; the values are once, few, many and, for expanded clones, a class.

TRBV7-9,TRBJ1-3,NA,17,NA,CASSSGKMTVSGNTIYF,TGTGCCAGCAGCTCGGGAAAGATGACGGTCTCTGGAAACACCATATATTTT
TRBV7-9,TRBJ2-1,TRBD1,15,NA,CASRRGQGAYNEQFF,TGTGCCAGCCGAAGGGGACAGGGCGCCTACAATGAGCAGTTCTTC
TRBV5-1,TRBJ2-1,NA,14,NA,CASSRLGGGDEQFF,TGCGCCAGCAGCCGGCTAGGGGGTGGGGATGAGCAGTTCTTC
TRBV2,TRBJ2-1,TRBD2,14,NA,CASRVSGSGGEQFF,TGTGCCAGCAGAGTTAGCGGGAGCGGGGGTGAGCAGTTCTTC
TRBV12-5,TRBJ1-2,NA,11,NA,CASGTGVGYTF,TGTGCTAGTGGCACAGGTGTAGGCTACACCTTC
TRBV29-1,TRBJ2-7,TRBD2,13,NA,CSVVAGGAYEQYF,TGCAGCGTCGTAGCGGGAGGGGCCTACGAGCAGTACTTC
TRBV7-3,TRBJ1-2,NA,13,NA,CASSLQGRTPPTF,TGTGCCAGCAGCTTACAGGGCCGGACCCCTCCCACCTTC
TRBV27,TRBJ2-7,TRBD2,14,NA,CASSLGTSGVEQYF,TGTGCCAGCAGTTTGGGGACTAGCGGGGTCGAGCAGTACTTC
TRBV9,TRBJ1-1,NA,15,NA,CASSNLGLLNTEAFF,TGTGCCAGCAGCAACCTGGGACTCTTGAACACTGAAGCTTTCTTT
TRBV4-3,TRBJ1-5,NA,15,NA,CASSQDLYSNQPQHF,TGCGCCAGCAGCCAAGACCTCTATAGCAATCAGCCCCAGCATTTT
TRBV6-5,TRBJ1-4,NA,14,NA,CASSPQGVGEKLFF,TGTGCCAGCAGTCCTCAGGGCGTCGGTGAAAAACTGTTTTTT
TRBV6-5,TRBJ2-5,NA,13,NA,CASSYGTVETQYF,TGTGCCAGCAGTTACGGAACAGTGGAGACCCAGTACTTC
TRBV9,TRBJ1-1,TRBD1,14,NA,CASSASGGNTEAFF,TGTGCCAGCAGCGCGTCAGGGGGGAACACTGAAGCTTTCTTT
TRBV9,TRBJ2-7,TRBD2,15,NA,CASSLTSGGPYEQYF,TGTGCCAGCAGCCTTACTAGCGGGGGTCCCTACGAGCAGTACTTC
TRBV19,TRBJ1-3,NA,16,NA,CASSRWGDSSGNTIYF,TGTGCCAGTAGTCGCTGGGGGGACTCCTCTGGAAACACCATATATTTT
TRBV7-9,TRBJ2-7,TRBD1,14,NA,CASSFGTGADEQYF,TGTGCCAGCAGCTTCGGGACAGGGGCCGACGAGCAGTACTTC
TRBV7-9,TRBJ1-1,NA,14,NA,CASSFVSGATEAFF,TGTGCCAGCAGCTTTGTTTCAGGGGCGACTGAAGCTTTCTTT
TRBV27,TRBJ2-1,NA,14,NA,CASSFGTSNFEQFF,TGTGCCAGCAGTTTCGGCACTAGCAACTTTGAGCAGTTCTTC
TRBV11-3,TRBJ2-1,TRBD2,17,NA,CASSFSPGLAGENEQFF,TGTGCCAGCAGTTTTTCTCCGGGACTAGCGGGAGAGAATGAGCAGTTCTTC
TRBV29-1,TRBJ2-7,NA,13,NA,CSVPGQSVVEQYF,TGCAGCGTTCCAGGGCAATCAGTCGTCGAGCAGTACTTC
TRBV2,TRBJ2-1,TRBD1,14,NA,CASSVAGGYNEQFF,TGTGCCAGCAGTGTGGCAGGGGGCTACAATGAGCAGTTCTTC
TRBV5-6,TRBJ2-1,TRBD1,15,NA,CASSLVGQGMNEQFF,TGTGCCAGCAGCTTGGTGGGACAGGGAATGAATGAGCAGTTCTTC
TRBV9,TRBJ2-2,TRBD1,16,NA,CASSVSGTGVAGELFF,TGTGCCAGCAGCGTATCTGGGACAGGGGTAGCCGGGGAGCTGTTTTTT
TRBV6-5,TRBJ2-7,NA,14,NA,CASSYGGRPYEQYF,TGTGCCAGCAGTTACGGTGGCAGGCCCTACGAGCAGTACTTC
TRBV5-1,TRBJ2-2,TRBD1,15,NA,CASSSVTGGTGELFF,TGCGCCAGCAGCTCGGTGACAGGGGGCACCGGGGAGCTGTTTTTT
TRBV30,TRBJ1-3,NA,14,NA,CAWSFQYPGNTIYF,TGTGCCTGGAGTTTTCAGTACCCTGGAAACACCATATATTTT
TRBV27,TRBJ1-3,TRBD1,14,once,CASSVHRGSDTIYF,TGTGCCAGCAGTGTTCACAGGGGGTCAGACACCATATATTTT
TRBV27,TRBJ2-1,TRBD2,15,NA,CASRTLSGGPNEQFF,TGTGCCAGCAGAACCCTTAGCGGGGGGCCAAATGAGCAGTTCTTC
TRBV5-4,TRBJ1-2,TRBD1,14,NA,CASSRPDRGYGYTF,TGTGCCAGCAGCCGACCCGACAGGGGATACGGCTACACCTTC
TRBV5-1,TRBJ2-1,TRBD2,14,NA,CASSSGLEYNEQFF,TGCGCCAGCAGCTCGGGACTAGAATACAATGAGCAGTTCTTC
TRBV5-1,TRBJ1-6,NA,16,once,CASSLSGRVYNSPLHF,TGCGCCAGCAGCTTGTCTGGCAGGGTATATAATTCACCCCTCCACTTT
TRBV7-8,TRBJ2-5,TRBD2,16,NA,CASSLSPGLAAETQYF,TGTGCCAGCAGCTTATCTCCTGGGCTAGCGGCCGAGACCCAGTACTTC
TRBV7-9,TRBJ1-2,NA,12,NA,CASSPDSYGYTF,TGTGCCAGCAGCCCAGACAGCTATGGCTACACCTTC
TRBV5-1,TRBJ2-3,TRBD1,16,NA,CASSFEGAVRTDTQYF,TGCGCCAGCAGCTTTGAGGGGGCGGTAAGGACAGATACGCAGTATTTT